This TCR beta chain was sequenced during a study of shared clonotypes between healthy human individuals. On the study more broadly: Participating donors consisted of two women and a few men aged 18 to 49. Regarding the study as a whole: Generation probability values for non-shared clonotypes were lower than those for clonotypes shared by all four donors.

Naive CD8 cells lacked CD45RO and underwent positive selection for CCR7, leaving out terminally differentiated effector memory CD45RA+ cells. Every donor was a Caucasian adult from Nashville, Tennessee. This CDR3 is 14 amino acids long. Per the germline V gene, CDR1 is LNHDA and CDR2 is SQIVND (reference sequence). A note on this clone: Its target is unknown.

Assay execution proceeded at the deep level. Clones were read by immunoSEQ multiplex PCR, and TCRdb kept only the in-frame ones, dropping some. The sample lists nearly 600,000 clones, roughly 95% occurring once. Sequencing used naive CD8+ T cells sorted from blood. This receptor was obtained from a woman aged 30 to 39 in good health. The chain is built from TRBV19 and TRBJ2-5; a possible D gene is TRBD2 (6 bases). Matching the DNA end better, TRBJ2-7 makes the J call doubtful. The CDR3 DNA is TGTGCCAGTAGTATAGCGGGAGCGACCTACGAGCAGTACTTC. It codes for CASSIAGATYEQYF.